The 2 T cell receptor beta chains in this list originate from one sample, sequenced in a study of T cell responses to AZD1222 COVID-19 vaccine. Using immunoSEQ multiplex PCR, the repertoire was profiled, and TCRdb retains in-frame clones only, with some absent. This table has tens of thousands of clones, about 80% appearing once. The sequencing used peripheral blood, collected 28 days after the second AZD1222 dose. All receptors derive from an adult who received the AZD1222 COVID-19 vaccine.

The rearrangement joins TRBV7-6 to TRBJ2-5; D not resolved. Trimming left V 3 bases short and J 5 bases short, with 4 bases between. The CDR3 has 11 amino acids. Germline assignment: CDR1 SGHVS and CDR2 FNYEAQ. DNA of the CDR3: TGTGCCAGCAGCTTCAGGGAGACCCAGTACTTC. It codes for CASSFRETQYF.

V is TRBV27 and J is TRBJ1-2, with D maybe TRBD1 (5 bases). Germline CDR1 MNHEY, CDR2 SMNVEV (reference sequence). Trimming took off 7 bases at V and 3 bases at J, with 9 bases between the two ends. The CDR3 is 12 amino acids. The CDR3 DNA follows: TGTGCCAGCACCACAGGCCACTATGGCTACACCTTC. The encoded protein is CASTTGHYGYTF.